A single sample is the source of the 3 T cell receptor beta chains below, sequenced in a study of blood T cell repertoires in COVID-19. The assay was immunoSEQ multiplex PCR, and TCRdb's table has in-frame clones only and misses some. This table holds 150,000 to 200,000 clones, around 80% found once. Sequenced input: PBMCs or T cells enriched from blood (not recorded which). Receptor source: a man between 50 and 59 years old who had recovered from COVID-19.

The V call is TRBV6-5, the J call TRBJ1-4, with TRBD1 matching over 11 bases. CDR1 is MNHEY, CDR2 SVGAGI, per germline. Trimming cost V 11 bases and J 10 bases; bases outside gene matches: 6. This CDR3 is 12 amino acids long. CDR3 sequence: CASGTGGGKLFF. The CDR3 DNA sequence: TGTGCCTCGGGGACAGGGGGTGGAAAACTGTTTTTT.

The chain recombines TRBV18 with TRBJ2-5; perhaps TRBD2 as D (5 bases). Germline V gene data show CDR1 as KGHSH and CDR2 as LQKENI. This CDR3 comprises 15 residues. The V end was cut by 0 bases, the J end by 4 bases, with 12 bases between. CDR3: CASSPPANEGETQYF. CDR3 in DNA: TGTGCCAGCTCACCACCGGCCAACGAGGGAGAGACCCAGTACTTC.

This chain joins TRBV7-2 and TRBJ2-2, with D perhaps matching TRBD2 (6 bases). Germline V gene sequence: CDR1 SGHTA, CDR2 FQGNSA. This CDR3 region has 16 residues. The germline V and J ends were trimmed by 1 base and 5 bases, with 14 bases remaining between them. CDR3 sequence (DNA): TGTGCCAGCAGCTTAGACTCGGGAGATCGAACCGGGGAGCTGTTTTTT. This codes for CASSLDSGDRTGELFF.